The rows below give T cell receptor beta chains drawn from one sample of a study of T-cell memory formation after mild COVID-19. Via MiXCR, TCRdb re-called the 5' RACE reads, giving one row per CDR3 protein. The sample lists about 290,000 distinct CDR3 sequences; about a sixth were seen once. The sequenced sample was PBMCs or a T cell subset sorted from them (not recorded which). These receptors originate from a young man who had mild COVID-19 (a few samples of this study predate the infection). Cell type and time point are not known. Both conserved end residues are part of each CDR3. D genes are given only for firm matches. Expanded clones are given a class, and other clones once, few, many or no size at all.

J: TRBJ1-1; D: NA; size: few; V: TRBV6-5; DNA: TGTGCCAGCAGCCCGGGCGGGGGGAGGAACACTGAAGCTTTCTTT; CDR3: CASSPGGGRNTEAFF
J: TRBJ2-2; D: TRBD1; size: few; V: TRBV12-3/TRBV12-4; DNA: TGTGCCAGCATCCCGGGACAGGGCCCTTTGAACACCGGGGAGCTGTTTTTT; CDR3: CASIPGQGPLNTGELFF
J: TRBJ2-5; D: TRBD2; size: few; V: TRBV7-9; DNA: TGTGCCAGCGGAGCGGGGTCGGAGACCCAGTACTTC; CDR3: CASGAGSETQYF
J: TRBJ1-2; D: TRBD1; size: NA; V: TRBV24-1; DNA: TGTGCCACCAGTGATACGGACAGGTTTTGCGGCTACACCTTC; CDR3: CATSDTDRFCGYTF
J: TRBJ2-3; D: NA; size: NA; V: TRBV3-1; DNA: TGTGCCAGCAGCCAAGATGGGAGCCGCACAGATACGCAGTATTTT; CDR3: CASSQDGSRTDTQYF
J: TRBJ1-1; D: NA; size: NA; V: TRBV5-1; DNA: TGCGCCAGCAGCCCAACGATGGGGAACACTGAAGCTTTCTTT; CDR3: CASSPTMGNTEAFF
J: TRBJ1-2; D: NA; size: many; V: TRBV10-3; DNA: TGTGCCATCAGCACCCTGACAGAAGTGGATGGCTACACCTTC; CDR3: CAISTLTEVDGYTF
J: TRBJ2-7; D: TRBD2; size: few; V: TRBV2; DNA: TGTGCCAGCAGTGCCGGGCGGGGGGGCCAATCCTACGAGCAGTACTTC; CDR3: CASSAGRGGQSYEQYF
J: TRBJ2-5; D: TRBD2; size: NA; V: TRBV7-2; DNA: TGTGCCAGCAGGACGGGACTAGCGGGGAGAGCGCTCCAAGAGACCCAGTACTTC; CDR3: CASRTGLAGRALQETQYF
J: TRBJ2-1; D: NA; size: many; V: TRBV20-1; DNA: TGCAGTGCCCCGATGCGGCGAGATGAGCAGTTCTTC; CDR3: CSAPMRRDEQFF
J: TRBJ1-3; D: TRBD1; size: NA; V: TRBV10-3; DNA: TGTGCCATCAGTCGGGACAGCGGAAACACCATATATTTT; CDR3: CAISRDSGNTIYF
J: TRBJ2-1; D: NA; size: many; V: TRBV12-3/TRBV12-4; DNA: TGTGCCAGCAGCTTAGGGTACAATGAGCAGTTCTTC; CDR3: CASSLGYNEQFF
J: TRBJ2-4; D: NA; size: once; V: TRBV30; DNA: TGTGCCTGGAGGGATACAGGGTCCCCCATTCAGTACTTC; CDR3: CAWRDTGSPIQYF
J: TRBJ2-5; D: TRBD2; size: many; V: TRBV20-1; DNA: TGCAGTGCAAGATCTAGCGGGGGAATAGAGACCCAGTACTTC; CDR3: CSARSSGGIETQYF
J: TRBJ2-7; D: NA; size: few; V: TRBV5-1; DNA: TGCGCCAGCAGCTCAACCGGGCCGACCTACGAGCAGTACTTC; CDR3: CASSSTGPTYEQYF
J: TRBJ1-2; D: NA; size: NA; V: TRBV20-1; DNA: TGCAGTGCCGCTCACAGGGTCGCTTATGGCTACACCTTC; CDR3: CSAAHRVAYGYTF
J: TRBJ2-3; D: NA; size: NA; V: TRBV21-1; DNA: TGTGCCAGCCGGGCCAGGTTGACAGATACGCAGTATTTT; CDR3: CASRARLTDTQYF
J: TRBJ2-5; D: NA; size: many; V: TRBV7-2; DNA: TGTGCCAGCACTCGACTGAATTGGGAGACCCAGTACTTC; CDR3: CASTRLNWETQYF
J: TRBJ1-2; D: NA; size: NA; V: TRBV10-3; DNA: TGTGCCATCAGTGTCACAGCATATGGCTACACCTTC; CDR3: CAISVTAYGYTF
J: TRBJ2-2; D: NA; size: NA; V: TRBV7-3; DNA: TGTGCCAGCAGCCCCGGTGGTTCGAACACCGGGGAGCTGTTTTTT; CDR3: CASSPGGSNTGELFF
J: TRBJ1-1; D: NA; size: NA; V: TRBV4-1; DNA: TGCGCCAGCAGCCAAGTCTGGGGGAGGAACACTGAAGCTTTCTTT; CDR3: CASSQVWGRNTEAFF
J: TRBJ2-1; D: NA; size: NA; V: TRBV5-1; DNA: TGCGCCAGCAGCGGGGACGGCAATGAGCAGTTCTTC; CDR3: CASSGDGNEQFF
J: TRBJ2-7; D: NA; size: many; V: TRBV4-3; DNA: TGCGCCAGCAGCCGAGACAGGTCCCTGATCTACGAGCAGTACTTC; CDR3: CASSRDRSLIYEQYF
J: TRBJ2-1; D: TRBD2; size: NA; V: TRBV6-2/TRBV6-3; DNA: TGTGCCAGCAGTCGGGGACTAGCGGGGAATGAGCAGTTCTTC; CDR3: CASSRGLAGNEQFF